The sequence of this T cell receptor (beta chain) was determined in a study of cytomegalovirus exposure and HLA in healthy donors. Study results and caveats: The sole available immune exposure information was CMV serostatus. Rarity characterized most TCR sequences, yet some public TCRs appeared in many donors.

This clone was found a few times. Its specificity is unknown. Researchers ran the PCR with 60 Vbeta and 13 Jbeta primers. Method: immunoSEQ multiplex PCR; TCRdb's copy keeps in-frame clones and lacks some. The sample includes more than 95,000 clones, roughly 80% seen only once; the top ten take 3% to 4%. Per germline, CDR1 LGHNA and CDR2 YNFKEQ. The CDR3 totals 16 residues. Trimming took 4 bases from V and 5 from J; bases not matched to a gene: 11. V usage is TRBV4-2 and J usage is TRBJ2-3, with 8 bases matching TRBD2. The TCR originated in a man younger than 30 in good health and CMV-seropositive. Sequenced sample: PBMCs. The CDR3 loop is CASSPLERGRLDTQYF. Written as DNA, the CDR3 is TGTGCCAGCAGCCCCCTCGAGCGGGGGCGGTTAGATACGCAGTATTTT.